The present TCR beta chain was sequenced within a study of vaccination and CD4 T cells after COVID-19. Sequenced with the Oncomine TCR Beta short-read assay was DNA taken from cultured CD4+ T cells. Each CDR3 protein gets one entry after TCRdb re-called the PCR reads with MiXCR. In the table there are roughly 7,200 distinct CDR3 sequences, around a third of which are singletons. Treatment in this sample: roughly 11-day PBMC culture with coronavirus spike peptide pools or control peptides (ViraFEST assay). Unexposed donor CD4+ T cells predated the COVID-19 pandemic, collected 2011-2018. In regard to this clonotype: The target antigen is unknown.

V was clipped by 1 base and J by 3 bases, with 10 bases between them. The CDR3 totals 15 residues. The receptor was derived from a human donor in good health. Sequenced input: CD4+ T cells from blood, cultured in vitro. The chain recombines TRBV12-3 or TRBV12-4 with TRBJ1-5; D perhaps matches TRBD1 (5 bases). The CDR3 protein is CASSLVGLLNQPQHF. The CDR3 DNA sequence: TGTGCCAGCAGTTTAGTGGGACTCCTCAATCAGCCCCAGCATTTT.